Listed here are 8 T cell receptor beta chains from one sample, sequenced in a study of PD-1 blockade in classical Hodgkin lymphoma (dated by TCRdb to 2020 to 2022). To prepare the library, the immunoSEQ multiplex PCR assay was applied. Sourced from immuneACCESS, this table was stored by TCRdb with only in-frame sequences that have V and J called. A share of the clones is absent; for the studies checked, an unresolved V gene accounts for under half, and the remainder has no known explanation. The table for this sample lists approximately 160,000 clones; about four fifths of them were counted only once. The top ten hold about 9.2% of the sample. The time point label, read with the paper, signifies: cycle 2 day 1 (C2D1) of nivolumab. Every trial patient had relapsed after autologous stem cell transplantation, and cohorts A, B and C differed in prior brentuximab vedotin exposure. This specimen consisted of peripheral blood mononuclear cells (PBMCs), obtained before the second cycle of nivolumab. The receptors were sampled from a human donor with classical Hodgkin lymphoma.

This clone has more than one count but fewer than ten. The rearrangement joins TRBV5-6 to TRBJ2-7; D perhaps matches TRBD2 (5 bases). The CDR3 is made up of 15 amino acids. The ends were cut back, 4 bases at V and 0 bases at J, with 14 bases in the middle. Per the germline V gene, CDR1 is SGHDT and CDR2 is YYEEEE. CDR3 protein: CASSMTKRSSYEQYF. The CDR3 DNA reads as TGTGCCAGCAGCATGACTAAACGGAGCTCCTACGAGCAGTACTTC.

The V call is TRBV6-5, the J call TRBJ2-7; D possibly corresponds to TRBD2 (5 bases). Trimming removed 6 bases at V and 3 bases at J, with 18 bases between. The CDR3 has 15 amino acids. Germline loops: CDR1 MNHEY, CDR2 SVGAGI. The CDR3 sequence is CASSPVRWENYEQYF. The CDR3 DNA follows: TGTGCCAGCAGCCCCGTCCGGTGGGAGAACTACGAGCAGTACTTC.

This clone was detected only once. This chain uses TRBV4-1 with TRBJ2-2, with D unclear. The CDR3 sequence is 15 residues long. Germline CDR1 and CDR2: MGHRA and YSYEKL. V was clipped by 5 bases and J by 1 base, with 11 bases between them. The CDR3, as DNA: TGCGCCAGCAGCTGGCAGTGGGAGAACACCGGGGAGCTGTTTTTT. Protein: CASSWQWENTGELFF.

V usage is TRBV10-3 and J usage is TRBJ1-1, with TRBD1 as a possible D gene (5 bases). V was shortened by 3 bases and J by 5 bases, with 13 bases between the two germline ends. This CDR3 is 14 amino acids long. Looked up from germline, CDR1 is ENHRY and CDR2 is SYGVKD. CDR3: CAISDGTGYTEAFF. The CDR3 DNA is TGTGCCATCAGTGACGGTACAGGCTATACTGAAGCTTTCTTT.

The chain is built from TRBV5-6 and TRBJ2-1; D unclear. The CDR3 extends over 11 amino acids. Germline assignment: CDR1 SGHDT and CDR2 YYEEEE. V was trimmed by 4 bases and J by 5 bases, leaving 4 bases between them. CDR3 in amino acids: CASSVNNEQFF. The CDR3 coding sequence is TGTGCCAGCAGCGTAAACAATGAGCAGTTCTTC.

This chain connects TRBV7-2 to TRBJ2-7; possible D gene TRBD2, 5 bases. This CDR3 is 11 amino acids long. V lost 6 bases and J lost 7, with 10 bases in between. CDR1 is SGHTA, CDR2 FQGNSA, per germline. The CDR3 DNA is TGTGCCAGCAGGGGAGAGGAGGAGCAGTACTTC. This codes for CASRGEEEQYF. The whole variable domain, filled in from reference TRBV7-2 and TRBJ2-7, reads GAGVSQSPSNKVTEKGKDVELRCDPISGHTALYWYRQSLGQGLEFLIYFQGNSAPDKSGLPSDRFSAERTGGSVSTLTIQRTQQEDSAVYLCASRGEEEQYFGPGTRLTVT.

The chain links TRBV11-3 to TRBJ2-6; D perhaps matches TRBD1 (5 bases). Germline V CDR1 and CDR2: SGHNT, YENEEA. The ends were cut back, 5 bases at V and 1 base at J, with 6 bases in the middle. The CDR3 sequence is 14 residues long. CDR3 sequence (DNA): TGTGCCAGCAGCGCAGGGTCTGGGGCCAACGTCCTGACTTTC. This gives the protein CASSAGSGANVLTF. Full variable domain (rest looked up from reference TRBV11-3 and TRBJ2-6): EAGVVQSPRYKIIEKKQPVAFWCNPISGHNTLYWYLQNLGQGPELLIRYENEEAVDDSQLPKDRFSAERLKGVDSTLKIQPAELGDSAVYLCASSAGSGANVLTFGAGSRLTVL.

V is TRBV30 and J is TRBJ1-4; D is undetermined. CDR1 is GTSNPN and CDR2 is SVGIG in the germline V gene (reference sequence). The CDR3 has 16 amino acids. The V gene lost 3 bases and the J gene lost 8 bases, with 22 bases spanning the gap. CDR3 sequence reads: CAWSLADGPFWEKLFF. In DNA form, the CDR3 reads TGTGCCTGGAGCCTGGCGGACGGACCGTTTTGGGAAAAACTGTTTTTT.